In its sample, the clone carrying this T cell receptor (beta chain) was seen many times. Its antigen is not known. The CDR3 totals 15 residues. The germline CDR1 and CDR2 sequences are SGHRS and YFSETQ. V dropped 3 bases and J dropped 0 bases, with 12 bases sitting between them. The data were obtained in a study of T-cell reconstitution after alpha-beta-depleted transplantation in children. Study outcomes and limitations: T-cell counts and diversity at one year following transplant were attributed mainly to newly produced T cells.

The authors prepared the TCRbeta library with unique molecular identifiers. TCRdb ran MiXCR on the PCR reads and lists one entry per CDR3 protein. This sample has around 200,000 distinct CDR3 sequences, with approximately 10% found just once. The sequence came from a child in the first two years of life with acute myeloid leukemia, due to receive a stem cell transplant. Sequencing used PBMCs, obtained before TCRalphabeta/CD19-depleted stem cell transplant. This rearrangement joins TRBV5-1 to TRBJ2-5; D might be TRBD2 (7 bases). The CDR3 loop reads CASSWGRGNQETQYF. In DNA, the CDR3 is TGCGCCAGCAGCTGGGGGAGGGGGAACCAAGAGACCCAGTACTTC.